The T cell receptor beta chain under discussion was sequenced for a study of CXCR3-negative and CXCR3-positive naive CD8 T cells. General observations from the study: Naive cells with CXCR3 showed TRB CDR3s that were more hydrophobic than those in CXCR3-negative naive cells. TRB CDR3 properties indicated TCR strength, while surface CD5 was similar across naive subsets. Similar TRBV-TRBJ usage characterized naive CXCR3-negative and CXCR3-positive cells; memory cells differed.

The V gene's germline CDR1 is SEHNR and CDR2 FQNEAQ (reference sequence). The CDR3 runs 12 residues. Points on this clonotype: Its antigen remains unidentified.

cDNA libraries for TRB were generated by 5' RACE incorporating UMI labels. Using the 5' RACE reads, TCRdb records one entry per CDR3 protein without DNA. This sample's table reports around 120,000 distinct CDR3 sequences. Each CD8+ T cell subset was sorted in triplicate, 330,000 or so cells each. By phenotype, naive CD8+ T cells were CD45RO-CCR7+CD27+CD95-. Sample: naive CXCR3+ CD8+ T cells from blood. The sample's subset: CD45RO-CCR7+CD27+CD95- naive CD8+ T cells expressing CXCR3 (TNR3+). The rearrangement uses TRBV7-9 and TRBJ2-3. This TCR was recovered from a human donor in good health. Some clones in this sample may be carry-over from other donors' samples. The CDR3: CASSSQRDTQYF.